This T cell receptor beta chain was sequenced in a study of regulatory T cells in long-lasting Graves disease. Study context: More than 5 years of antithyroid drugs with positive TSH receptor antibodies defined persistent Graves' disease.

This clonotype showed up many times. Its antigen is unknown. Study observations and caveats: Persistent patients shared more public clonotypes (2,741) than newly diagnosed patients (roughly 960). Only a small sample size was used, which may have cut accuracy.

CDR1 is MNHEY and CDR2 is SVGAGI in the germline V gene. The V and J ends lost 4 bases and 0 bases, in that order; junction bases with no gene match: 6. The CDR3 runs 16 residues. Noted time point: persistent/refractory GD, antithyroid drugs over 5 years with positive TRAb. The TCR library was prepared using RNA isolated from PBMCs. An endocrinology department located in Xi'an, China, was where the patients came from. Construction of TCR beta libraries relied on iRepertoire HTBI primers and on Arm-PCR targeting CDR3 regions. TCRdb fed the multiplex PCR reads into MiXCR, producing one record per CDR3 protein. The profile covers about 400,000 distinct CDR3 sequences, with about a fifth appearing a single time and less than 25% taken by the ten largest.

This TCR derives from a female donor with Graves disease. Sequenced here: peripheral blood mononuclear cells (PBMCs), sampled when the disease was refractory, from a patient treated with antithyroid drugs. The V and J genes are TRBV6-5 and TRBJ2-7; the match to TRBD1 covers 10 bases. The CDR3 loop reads CASSSPRTGGSYEQYF. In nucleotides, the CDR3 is TGTGCCAGCAGTTCCCCCCGGACAGGGGGCTCCTACGAGCAGTACTTC.